This entry is about one T cell receptor (beta chain). The germline gives CDR1 LGHNT, CDR2 FRNRAP. There are 12 residues in the CDR3. The sample originates from a study of T cells expressing NK-cell markers. Study-level information: The TCR beta repertoires were obtained from sorted CD3+CD56+NKG2C+, CD3+CD56+NKG2C- and CD3+CD56-NKG2C+ T cells.

For each CDR3 protein, TCRdb gives one entry from its re-call of the 5' RACE reads, without DNA. This sample's clone table lists under 600,000 distinct CDR3 sequences. The source of this sequence is a woman aged 45 to 65 in good health. The J gene is TRBJ2-1, the V gene TRBV12-5; the D call of TRBD1 rests on TCRdb alone, since no DNA is present to check it. The sample consisted of blood T cells: a sorted CD56 or NKG2C T cell subset, CD4+ or CD8+ T cells, or bulk PBMC T cells (not recorded which). The CDR3 reads CASVGGQDEQFF. The entire variable domain, with the rest obtained from reference TRBV12-5 and TRBJ2-1, is as follows: DARVTQTPRHKVTEMGQEVTMRCQPILGHNTVFWYRQTMMQGLELLAYFRNRAPLDDSGMPKDRFSAEMPDATLATLKIQPSEPRDSAVYFCASVGGQDEQFFGPGTRLTVL.